This is a list of T cell receptor beta chains from one sample in a study of blood T cell repertoires in COVID-19. The data were produced by immunoSEQ multiplex PCR, yet TCRdb's version contains in-frame clones alone and is incomplete. The profile shows fewer than 350,000 clones, around 85% of them singletons. Sequenced material: PBMCs or T cells enriched from blood (not recorded which). These receptors were taken from a woman in her thirties or forties who had recovered from COVID-19. The CDR3 runs from the conserved cysteine through the conserved F or W. Each record gives: clone size, J gene, V gene, D gene, CDR3 protein, CDR3 DNA. D genes are given only for firm matches. A row's size may be missing; if present it is once, few, many or a size class.

NA	TRBJ2-1	TRBV27	TRBD1	CASSLRDRGYNEQFF	TGTGCCAGCAGTTTAAGGGACAGGGGCTACAATGAGCAGTTCTTC
NA	TRBJ1-2	TRBV24-1	TRBD1	CATSEPGQPFYGYTF	TGTGCCACCAGTGAACCGGGACAGCCTTTCTATGGCTACACCTTC
NA	TRBJ1-4	TRBV2	NA	CASSEGGDNEKLFF	TGTGCCAGCAGTGAGGGGGGGGACAATGAAAAACTGTTTTTT
NA	TRBJ2-6	TRBV6-2/TRBV6-3	NA	CASSFGGRGSGANVLTF	TGTGCCAGCAGTTTTGGAGGCAGAGGCTCTGGGGCCAACGTCCTGACTTTC
NA	TRBJ1-2	TRBV7-9	TRBD1	CASSPRTGLGYGYTF	TGTGCCAGCAGCCCCCGGACAGGGCTGGGCTATGGCTACACCTTC
NA	TRBJ2-7	TRBV7-2	NA	CASSSLRTLTYEQYF	TGTGCCAGCAGCTCCTTAAGGACTCTGACCTACGAGCAGTACTTC
once	TRBJ2-1	TRBV11-2	NA	CASSLGTGIDNEQFF	TGTGCCAGCAGCTTAGGGACGGGGATCGACAATGAGCAGTTCTTC
NA	TRBJ2-7	TRBV5-1	TRBD2	CASSLVLAGLGEQYF	TGCGCCAGCAGCTTGGTACTAGCGGGACTGGGAGAGCAGTACTTC
once	TRBJ2-7	TRBV7-9	NA	CASSSLQGLKNEQYF	TGTGCCAGCAGCTCCTTACAGGGCCTCAAGAACGAGCAGTACTTC
once	TRBJ2-3	TRBV4-1	NA	CASSRYSGTSTDTQYF	TGCGCCAGCAGCCGATACTCAGGAACTAGCACAGATACGCAGTATTTT
NA	TRBJ2-1	TRBV28	TRBD2	CASSTSGRTLPNEQFF	TGTGCCAGCAGTACTAGCGGGAGAACACTCCCAAATGAGCAGTTCTTC
NA	TRBJ2-1	TRBV28	NA	CASRSSADNEQFF	TGTGCCAGCAGATCTAGCGCCGACAATGAGCAGTTCTTC
NA	TRBJ2-6	TRBV5-1	NA	CASSLDGSGANVLTF	TGCGCCAGCAGCTTGGACGGCTCTGGGGCCAACGTCCTGACTTTC
NA	TRBJ2-7	TRBV6-5	TRBD1	CASRWDRTYEQYF	TGTGCCAGCAGGTGGGACAGGACCTACGAGCAGTACTTC
once	TRBJ2-2	TRBV27	NA	CASSLGTQPSTGELFF	TGTGCCAGCAGTTTAGGGACACAGCCCTCCACCGGGGAGCTGTTTTTT
NA	TRBJ2-5	TRBV5-1	NA	CASSLGSINNQETQYF	TGCGCCAGCAGCTTGGGTTCAATCAACAACCAAGAGACCCAGTACTTC
NA	TRBJ2-7	TRBV18	NA	CASSPTDSYYEQYF	TGTGCCAGCTCACCCACGGACAGTTACTACGAGCAGTACTTC
NA	TRBJ2-1	TRBV7-6	TRBD2	CASSLALAGVKEQFF	TGTGCCAGCAGCTTAGCACTAGCGGGAGTCAAAGAGCAGTTCTTC
NA	TRBJ1-1	TRBV19	TRBD1	CASNFQGGMNTEAFF	TGTGCCAGTAACTTTCAGGGGGGAATGAACACTGAAGCTTTCTTT
NA	TRBJ2-1	TRBV7-3	TRBD2	CASSPRDRGLAGAVNEQFF	TGTGCCAGCAGCCCGCGCGACCGAGGACTAGCGGGAGCCGTCAATGAGCAGTTCTTC
many	TRBJ2-2	TRBV10-2	NA	CASCPGRRRTGELFF	TGCGCCAGTTGCCCCGGGAGAAGGAGGACCGGGGAGCTGTTTTTT
NA	TRBJ2-3	TRBV7-3	TRBD2	CASSLSQSGRARDTQYF	TGTGCCAGCAGCCTATCTCAAAGCGGGAGGGCCCGAGATACGCAGTATTTT
NA	TRBJ2-1	TRBV3-1/TRBV3-2	TRBD2	CASSHLAGGRVDEQFF	TGTGCCAGCAGCCATTTAGCGGGAGGGAGGGTGGATGAGCAGTTCTTC
NA	TRBJ1-1	TRBV6-5	NA	CASRSRQQNTEAFF	TGTGCCAGCAGATCGAGACAGCAGAACACTGAAGCTTTCTTT
NA	TRBJ2-7	TRBV11-2	TRBD1	CASSSTSGQGYEQYF	TGTGCCAGCAGCTCGACTTCCGGACAGGGCTACGAGCAGTACTTC
NA	TRBJ2-3	TRBV2	TRBD2	CASSGLAGDTQYF	TGTGCCAGCAGTGGACTAGCGGGAGACACGCAGTATTTT
NA	TRBJ2-2	TRBV30	NA	CAWSVQGRNTGELFF	TGTGCCTGGAGTGTACAGGGTCGGAACACCGGGGAGCTGTTTTTT
few	TRBJ2-7	TRBV2	TRBD1	CASTQQGRGIYEQYF	TGTGCCAGCACCCAACAGGGGCGCGGAATCTACGAGCAGTACTTC
once	TRBJ2-7	TRBV2	TRBD1	CASRTGQDNYEQYF	TGTGCCAGCAGAACGGGACAGGATAACTACGAGCAGTACTTC
NA	TRBJ1-2	TRBV5-6	NA	CASSHGTSTYAYGYTF	TGTGCCAGCAGCCACGGGACATCCACGTACGCCTATGGCTACACCTTC
NA	TRBJ1-5	TRBV19	NA	CASSQLRGGSWQPQHF	TGTGCCAGTAGCCAGCTCAGGGGTGGGTCTTGGCAGCCCCAGCATTTT
NA	TRBJ2-6	TRBV7-2	NA	CASRLAGANVLTF	TGTGCCAGCCGACTAGCTGGGGCCAACGTCCTGACTTTC
NA	TRBJ2-7	TRBV27	TRBD1	CASSGANRGRIIYEQYF	TGTGCCAGCAGTGGGGCTAACAGGGGGAGAATTATATACGAGCAGTACTTC
NA	TRBJ2-1	TRBV11-3	NA	CASSPKWTDEQFF	TGTGCCAGCAGCCCAAAGTGGACAGATGAGCAGTTCTTC
NA	TRBJ2-1	TRBV7-2	TRBD2	CASSFLAGANNEQFF	TGTGCCAGCAGCTTCTTAGCGGGAGCGAACAATGAGCAGTTCTTC
NA	TRBJ2-1	TRBV10-3	TRBD2	CAISDPGLAGRNEQFF	TGTGCCATCAGTGACCCAGGACTAGCGGGAAGAAATGAGCAGTTCTTC
NA	TRBJ2-5	TRBV6-5	NA	CASSGRRGETQYF	TGTGCCAGCAGCGGGAGAAGAGGAGAGACCCAGTACTTC
NA	TRBJ2-7	TRBV28	TRBD1	CASSSRQGKLYEQYF	TGTGCCAGCAGTTCCAGACAGGGTAAATTATACGAGCAGTACTTC
once	TRBJ2-2	TRBV4-1	TRBD1	CASSQTGAGELFF	TGCGCCAGCAGCCAGACAGGGGCCGGGGAGCTGTTTTTT
NA	TRBJ1-1	TRBV18	NA	CASSLTGPAGENTEAFF	TGTGCCAGCTCACTCACCGGACCGGCAGGGGAGAACACTGAAGCTTTCTTT
NA	TRBJ2-1	TRBV7-9	NA	CASSFELADNEQFF	TGTGCCAGCAGCTTTGAGTTAGCGGACAATGAGCAGTTCTTC
NA	TRBJ2-7	TRBV18	NA	CASSPKTGSYEQYF	TGTGCCAGCTCACCAAAGACAGGATCCTACGAGCAGTACTTC
NA	TRBJ1-6	TRBV18	NA	CASSTQDKASPLHF	TGTGCCAGCTCAACACAAGACAAGGCTTCACCCCTCCACTTT
NA	TRBJ2-1	TRBV11-2	NA	CASSLDQGYNEQFF	TGTGCCAGCAGCTTAGATCAGGGCTACAATGAGCAGTTCTTC
NA	TRBJ2-1	TRBV6-2/TRBV6-3	TRBD2	CASSYSAGGYNEQFF	TGTGCCAGCAGTTACTCGGCGGGAGGATACAATGAGCAGTTCTTC